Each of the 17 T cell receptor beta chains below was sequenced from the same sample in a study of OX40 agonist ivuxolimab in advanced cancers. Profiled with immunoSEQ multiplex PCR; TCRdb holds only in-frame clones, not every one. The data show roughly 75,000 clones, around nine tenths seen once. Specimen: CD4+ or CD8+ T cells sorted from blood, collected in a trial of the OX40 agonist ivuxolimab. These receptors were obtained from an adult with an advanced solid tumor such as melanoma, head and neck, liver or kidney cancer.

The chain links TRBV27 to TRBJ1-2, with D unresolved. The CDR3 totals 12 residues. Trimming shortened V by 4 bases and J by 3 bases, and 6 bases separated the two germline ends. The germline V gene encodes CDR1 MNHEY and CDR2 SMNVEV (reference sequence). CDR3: CASSSGDYGYTF. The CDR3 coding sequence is TGTGCCAGCAGTTCGGGAGACTATGGCTACACCTTC.

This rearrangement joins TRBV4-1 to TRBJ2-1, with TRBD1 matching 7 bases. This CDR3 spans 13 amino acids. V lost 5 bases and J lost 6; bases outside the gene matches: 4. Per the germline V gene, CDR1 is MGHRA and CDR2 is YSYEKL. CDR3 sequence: CASSLRTGNEQFF. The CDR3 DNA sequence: TGCGCCAGCAGCTTACGGACAGGCAATGAGCAGTTCTTC.

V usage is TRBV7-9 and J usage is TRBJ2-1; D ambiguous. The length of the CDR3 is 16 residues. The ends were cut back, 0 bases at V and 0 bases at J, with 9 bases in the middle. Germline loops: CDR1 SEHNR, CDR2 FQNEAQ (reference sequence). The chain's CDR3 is CASSLAPQVSYNEQFF. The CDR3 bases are TGTGCCAGCAGCTTAGCGCCGCAGGTCTCCTACAATGAGCAGTTCTTC.

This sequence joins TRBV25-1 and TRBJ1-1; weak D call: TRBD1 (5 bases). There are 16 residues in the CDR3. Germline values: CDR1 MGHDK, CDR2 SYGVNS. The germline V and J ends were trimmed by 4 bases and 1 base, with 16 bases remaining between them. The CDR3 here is CASSAWGGSGNTEAFF. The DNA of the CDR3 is TGTGCCAGCAGTGCATGGGGGGGAAGCGGGAACACTGAAGCTTTCTTT.

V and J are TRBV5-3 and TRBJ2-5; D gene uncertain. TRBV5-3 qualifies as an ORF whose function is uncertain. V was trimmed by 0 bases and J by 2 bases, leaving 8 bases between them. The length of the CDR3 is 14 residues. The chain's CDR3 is CARSLDSRQETQYF. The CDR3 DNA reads TGTGCCAGAAGCTTGGACAGTCGACAAGAGACCCAGTACTTC.

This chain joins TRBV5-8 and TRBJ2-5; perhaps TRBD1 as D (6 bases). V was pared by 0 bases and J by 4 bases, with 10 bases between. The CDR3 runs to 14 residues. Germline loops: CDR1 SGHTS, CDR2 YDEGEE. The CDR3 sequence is CASSLGGLTETQYF. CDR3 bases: TGTGCCAGCAGCTTGGGGGGGCTAACAGAGACCCAGTACTTC.

The CDR3 loop reads CASSISAGQQPQHF. The CDR3 DNA is TGTGCCAGTAGTATTTCGGCAGGGCAACAGCCCCAGCATTTT. The chain recombines TRBV19 with TRBJ1-5, with D tentatively TRBD1 (5 bases). Germline loops: CDR1 LNHDA, CDR2 SQIVND (reference sequence). The CDR3 is made up of 14 amino acids. V was clipped by 3 bases and J by 7 bases, with 13 bases between them.

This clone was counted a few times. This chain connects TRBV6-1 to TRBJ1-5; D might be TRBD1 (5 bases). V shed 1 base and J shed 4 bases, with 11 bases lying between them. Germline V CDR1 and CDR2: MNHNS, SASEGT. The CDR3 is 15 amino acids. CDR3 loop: CASSEDAGTNQPQHF. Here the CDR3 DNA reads TGTGCCAGCAGTGAAGATGCAGGGACTAATCAGCCCCAGCATTTT.

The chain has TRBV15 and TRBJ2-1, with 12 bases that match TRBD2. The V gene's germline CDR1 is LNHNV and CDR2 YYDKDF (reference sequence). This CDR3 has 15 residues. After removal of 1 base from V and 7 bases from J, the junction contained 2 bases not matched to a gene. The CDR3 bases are TGTGCCACCAGCAGAGTGACTAGCGGGAGTAATGAGCAGTTCTTC. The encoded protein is CATSRVTSGSNEQFF.

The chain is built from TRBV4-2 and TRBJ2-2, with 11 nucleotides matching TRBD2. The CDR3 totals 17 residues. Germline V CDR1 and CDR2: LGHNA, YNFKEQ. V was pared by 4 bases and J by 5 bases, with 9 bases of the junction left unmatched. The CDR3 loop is CASSPDLAGGSTGELFF. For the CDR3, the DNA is TGTGCCAGCAGCCCTGACCTAGCGGGAGGTTCGACCGGGGAGCTGTTTTTT.

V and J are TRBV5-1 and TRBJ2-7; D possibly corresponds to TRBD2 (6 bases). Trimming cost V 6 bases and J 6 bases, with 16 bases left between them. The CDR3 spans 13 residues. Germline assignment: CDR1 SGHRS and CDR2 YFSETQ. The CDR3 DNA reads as TGCGCCAGCACTTGGGCGGAGGGGCGCGAGCAGTACTTC. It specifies CASTWAEGREQYF. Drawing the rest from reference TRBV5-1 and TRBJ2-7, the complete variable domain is KAGVTQTPRYLIKTRGQQVTLSCSPISGHRSVSWYQQTPGQGLQFLFEYFSETQRNKGNFPGRFSGRQFSNSRSEMNVSTLELGDSALYLCASTWAEGREQYFGPGTRLTVT.

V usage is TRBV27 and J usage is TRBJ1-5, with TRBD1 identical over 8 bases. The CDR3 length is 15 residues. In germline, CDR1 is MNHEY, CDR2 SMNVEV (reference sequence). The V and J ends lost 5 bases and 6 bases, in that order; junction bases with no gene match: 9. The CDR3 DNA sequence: TGTGCCAGCAGTCCCCGACAGGGGCCAGCTCAGCCCCAGCATTTT. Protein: CASSPRQGPAQPQHF.

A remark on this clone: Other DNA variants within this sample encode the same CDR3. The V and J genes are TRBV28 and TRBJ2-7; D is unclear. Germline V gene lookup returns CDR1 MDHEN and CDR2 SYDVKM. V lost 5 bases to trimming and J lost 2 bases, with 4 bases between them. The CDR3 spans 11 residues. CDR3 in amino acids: CASSLTYEQYF. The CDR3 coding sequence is TGTGCCAGCAGTCTCACCTACGAGCAGTACTTC.

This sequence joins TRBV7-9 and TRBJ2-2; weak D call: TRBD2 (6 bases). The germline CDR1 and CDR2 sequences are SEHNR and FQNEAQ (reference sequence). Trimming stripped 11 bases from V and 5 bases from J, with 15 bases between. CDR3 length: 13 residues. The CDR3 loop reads CAAGPSGTGELFF. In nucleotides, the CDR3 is TGTGCCGCGGGGCCTAGTGGTACCGGGGAGCTGTTTTTT.

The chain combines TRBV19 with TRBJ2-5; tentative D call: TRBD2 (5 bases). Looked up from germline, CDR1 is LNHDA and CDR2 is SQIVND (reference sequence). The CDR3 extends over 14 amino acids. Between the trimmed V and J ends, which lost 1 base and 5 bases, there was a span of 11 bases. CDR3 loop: CASSIGGFGETQYF. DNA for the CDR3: TGTGCCAGTAGTATAGGAGGGTTTGGGGAGACCCAGTACTTC.

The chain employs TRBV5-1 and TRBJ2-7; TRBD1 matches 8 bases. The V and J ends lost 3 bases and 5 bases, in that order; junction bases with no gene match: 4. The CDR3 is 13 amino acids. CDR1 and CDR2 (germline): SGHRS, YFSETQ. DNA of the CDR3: TGCGCCAGCAGCTGGACAGGGTCTGACGAGCAGTACTTC. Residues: CASSWTGSDEQYF. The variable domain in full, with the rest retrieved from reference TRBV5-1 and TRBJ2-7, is KAGVTQTPRYLIKTRGQQVTLSCSPISGHRSVSWYQQTPGQGLQFLFEYFSETQRNKGNFPGRFSGRQFSNSRSEMNVSTLELGDSALYLCASSWTGSDEQYFGPGTRLTVT.

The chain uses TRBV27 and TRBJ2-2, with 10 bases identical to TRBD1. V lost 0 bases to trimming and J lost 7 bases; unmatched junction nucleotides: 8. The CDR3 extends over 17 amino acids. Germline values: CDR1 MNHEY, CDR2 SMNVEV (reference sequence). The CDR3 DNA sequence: TGTGCCAGCAGTTTATCCCCGACAGGGGGCGGTGGCGGGGAGCTGTTTTTT. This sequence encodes CASSLSPTGGGGGELFF.